This T cell receptor (beta chain) derives from a study of cytomegalovirus exposure and HLA in healthy donors. Study at large: Per a later analysis, the approximately 700 first-cohort and 120 validation repertoires shared one platform. Overall study results and limits: Subsequent analysis of the roughly 120 validation repertoires found a tendency for first-cohort TCR clusters to co-occur. A list of 150 or so TCR beta chains associated with cytomegalovirus was given. Rarity marked most TCR sequences, yet some public TCRs occurred in many donors.

The assay was immunoSEQ multiplex PCR, and TCRdb's table has in-frame clones only and misses some. The table lists under 140,000 clones, 88% of them singletons. The CDR3 runs to 15 residues. The germline gives CDR1 GTSNPN, CDR2 SVGIG (reference sequence). V lost 0 bases and J lost 2, with 11 bases in between. Points on this clone: Its antigen is not identified.

The receptor was isolated from a woman younger than 45 in good health and CMV-seropositive. The sequencing input was PBMCs. J is TRBJ1-5 and V is TRBV30, with D possibly being TRBD1 (6 bases). The CDR3 DNA is TGTGCCTGGAGTGTCGGGTCAGGGGGCAATCAGCCCCAGCATTTT. Amino acid sequence: CAWSVGSGGNQPQHF. The full variable domain, completed using reference TRBV30 and TRBJ1-5, is SQTIHQWPATLVQPVGSPLSLECTVEGTSNPNLYWYRQAAGRGLQLLFYSVGIGQISSEVPQNLSASRPQDRQFILSSKKLLLSDSGFYLCAWSVGSGGNQPQHFGDGTRLSIL.